This T cell receptor (beta chain) was recovered during a study of blood T cell repertoires in COVID-19. Assay: immunoSEQ multiplex PCR; the TCRdb copy retains only in-frame clones and omits some. The sample consists of some 150,000 clones, roughly 90% of them appearing once. The TCR originated in a woman between 18 and 30 years old who had recovered from COVID-19. Input material: PBMCs or T cells enriched from blood (not recorded which).

The CDR3 reads CASSSGDRVTDTQYF. In DNA form, the CDR3 reads TGTGCCAGCAGTTCTGGGGACAGAGTCACAGATACGCAGTATTTT. The rearrangement links TRBV6-5 to TRBJ2-3; 7 bases align to TRBD1. Germline V lookup: CDR1 MNHEY, CDR2 SVGAGI. Unmatched junction bases numbered 6, after V lost 4 bases and J lost 2 bases. This CDR3 has 15 residues.